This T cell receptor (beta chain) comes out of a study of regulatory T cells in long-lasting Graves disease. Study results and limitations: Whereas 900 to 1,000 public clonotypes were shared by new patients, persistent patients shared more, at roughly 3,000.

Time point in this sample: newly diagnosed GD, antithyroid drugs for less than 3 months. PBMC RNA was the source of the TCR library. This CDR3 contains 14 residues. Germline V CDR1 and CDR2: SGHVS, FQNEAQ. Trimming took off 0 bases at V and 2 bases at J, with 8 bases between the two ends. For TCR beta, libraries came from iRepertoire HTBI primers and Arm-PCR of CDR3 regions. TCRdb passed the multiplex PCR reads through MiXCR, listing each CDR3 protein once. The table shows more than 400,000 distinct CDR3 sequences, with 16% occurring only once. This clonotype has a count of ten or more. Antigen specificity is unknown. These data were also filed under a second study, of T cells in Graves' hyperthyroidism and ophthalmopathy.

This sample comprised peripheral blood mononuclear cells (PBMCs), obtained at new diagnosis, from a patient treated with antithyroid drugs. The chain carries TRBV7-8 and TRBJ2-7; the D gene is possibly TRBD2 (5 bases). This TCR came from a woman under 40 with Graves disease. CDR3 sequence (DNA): TGTGCCAGCAGCTTAGCCAGCGGTACCTACGAGCAGTACTTC. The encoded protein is CASSLASGTYEQYF.